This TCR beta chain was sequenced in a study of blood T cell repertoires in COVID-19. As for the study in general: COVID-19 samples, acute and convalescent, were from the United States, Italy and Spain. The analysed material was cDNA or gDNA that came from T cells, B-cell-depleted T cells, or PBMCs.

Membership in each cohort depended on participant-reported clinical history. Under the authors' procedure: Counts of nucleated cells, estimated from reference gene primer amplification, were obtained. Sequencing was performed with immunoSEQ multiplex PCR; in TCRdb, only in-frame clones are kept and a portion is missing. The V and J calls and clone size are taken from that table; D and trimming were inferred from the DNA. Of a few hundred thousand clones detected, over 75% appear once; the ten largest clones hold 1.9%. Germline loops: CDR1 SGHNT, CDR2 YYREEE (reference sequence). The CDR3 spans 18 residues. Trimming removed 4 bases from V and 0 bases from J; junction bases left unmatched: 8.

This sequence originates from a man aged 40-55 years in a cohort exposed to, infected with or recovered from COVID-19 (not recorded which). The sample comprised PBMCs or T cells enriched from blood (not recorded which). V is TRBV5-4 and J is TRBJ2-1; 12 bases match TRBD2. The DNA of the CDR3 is TGTGCCAGCAGCACGACTAGCGGGAGCTTCAACTCCTACAATGAGCAGTTCTTC. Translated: CASSTTSGSFNSYNEQFF.